The text below deals with one TCR beta chain. The sample comes from a study of early T cells in non-severe SARS-CoV-2 infection. On the study more broadly: It was bulk RNA from unsorted whole blood that was sequenced, and the chains were unpaired.

TCRdb reprocessed the 5' RACE reads with MiXCR, giving one entry per CDR3 protein. This sample has 75,000 to 95,000 distinct CDR3 sequences, with around a sixth found just once. Germline V gene lookup returns CDR1 MGHRA and CDR2 YSYEKL. The CDR3 is 21 residues long. Trimming at V came to 2 bases and at J to 3 bases, leaving 25 bases not matched to a gene. This chain connects TRBV4-1 to TRBJ2-7, with 7 bases aligning to TRBD1. The source is an adult who was a healthcare worker with PCR-confirmed SARS-CoV-2 infection or an uninfected control (not recorded which). This specimen was whole blood, taken at baseline. CDR3 nucleotide sequence: TGCGCCAGCAGCCAAAGGGACAGCCGGCCCGGCGGACCGGGAATACACTACGAGCAGTACTTC. Encoded protein: CASSQRDSRPGGPGIHYEQYF.